The 7 T cell receptor beta chains below come from one sample, sequenced in a study of T cell repertoires in cytomegalovirus infection. From the reads, TCRdb called clonotypes with MiXCR, one entry per CDR3 protein. The repertoire holds 650,000 to 900,000 distinct CDR3 sequences, around 29% seen once, with over 10% in the top ten. The antigens for these receptors are not known. The source material was cultured CD8+ T cells from PBMCs, sampled from culture after CMV antigen stimulation. The receptor set was obtained from a human donor in good health (CMV status not recorded). Some clones in this sample may be carry-over from other donors' samples.

The chain is built from TRBV6-6 and TRBJ2-7; TRBD1 matches 10 bases. Unmatched junction bases numbered 9, after V lost 3 bases and J lost 4 bases. CDR1 is MNHNY, CDR2 SVGAGI, per germline (reference sequence). The CDR3 is 16 residues long. Written as DNA, the CDR3 is TGTGCCAGCAGTTATTCTCGGACAGGGGGTTTGTACGAGCAGTACGTC. Translation gives CASSYSRTGGLYEQYV.

This clonotype showed up just a few times. The rearrangement joins TRBV6-8 to TRBJ2-3; D could derive from TRBD1 or TRBD2 (6 bases each). The length of the CDR3 is 13 residues. Trimming removed 8 bases from V and 1 base from J, with 10 bases in between. From germline, CDR1 is MNHGY and CDR2 SAAAGT. Here the CDR3 DNA reads TGTGCCAGCCTGGGGGGCCGCACAGATACGCAGTATTTT. Translation gives CASLGGRTDTQYF.

The chain combines TRBV25-1 with TRBJ1-1; D gene unclear. The CDR3 consists of 13 residues. V was trimmed by 3 bases and J by 3 bases, leaving 8 bases between them. CDR1 and CDR2 (germline): MGHDK, SYGVNS. Written as DNA, the CDR3 is TGTGCCAGCAGTGATGGCCTGTACACTGAAGCTTTCTTT. Protein: CASSDGLYTEAFF. Variable domain in full (rest from reference TRBV25-1 and TRBJ1-1): EADIYQTPRYLVIGTGKKITLECSQTMGHDKMYWYQQDPGMELHLIHYSYGVNSTEKGDLSSESTVSRIRTEHFPLTLESARPSHTSQYLCASSDGLYTEAFFGQGTRLTVV.

CDR3 sequence (DNA): TGTGCCAGCAGCTTAGGGGAGCGGGGGGGCCTAGATACGCAGTATTTT. This encodes CASSLGERGGLDTQYF. The V and J genes are TRBV7-3 and TRBJ2-3; TRBD2 matches at 10 bases. The CDR3 has 16 amino acids. The J segment lost 5 bases and the V segment lost 2 bases, leaving 7 bases of the junction unmatched. Germline V gene sequence: CDR1 SGHTA, CDR2 FQGTGA. Full variable domain (outside the CDR3, taken from reference TRBV7-3 and TRBJ2-3): GAGVSQTPSNKVTEKGKYVELRCDPISGHTALYWYRQSLGQGPEFLIYFQGTGAADDSGLPNDRFFAVRPEGSVSTLKIQRTERGDSAVYLCASSLGERGGLDTQYFGPGTRLTVL.

J is TRBJ1-1 and V is TRBV12-3 or TRBV12-4; maybe TRBD1 (5 bases). The CDR3 totals 14 residues. Trimming removed 3 bases from V and 5 bases from J, with 13 bases in between. The CDR3 nucleotides are TGTGCCAGCAGTTTTTGGCAGGGAAATACTGAAGCTTTCTTT. Protein product: CASSFWQGNTEAFF.

This clonotype was picked up many times. The V and J genes are TRBV7-8 and TRBJ1-4, with D possibly TRBD1 on 6 matching bases. V lost 9 bases and J 4 bases, leaving 12 bases between the germline ends. Germline V gene sequence: CDR1 SGHVS, CDR2 FQNEAQ. The CDR3 extends over 13 amino acids. CDR3 in amino acids: CASQDSYNEKLFF. The CDR3 region has the DNA TGTGCCAGTCAGGACAGCTATAATGAAAAACTGTTTTTT.

This clonotype appeared a few times. This chain joins TRBV29-1 and TRBJ2-7; 12 positions agree with TRBD1. This CDR3 has 14 amino acids. Per germline, CDR1 SQVTM and CDR2 ANQGSEA. J gave up 2 bases and V 6 bases, and 5 bases lay outside the gene matches. The CDR3 region has the DNA TGCAGCGTCCGGGACAGGGGGCTGGCCTACGAGCAGTACTTC. This sequence encodes CSVRDRGLAYEQYF.